The 27 T cell receptor beta chains given below trace back to one sample, sequenced in a study of blood T cell repertoires in COVID-19. Measured with immunoSEQ multiplex PCR; TCRdb has only the in-frame clones, and not every one. Of about 190,000 clones in the sample, roughly 86% were seen once. Sequencing was performed on peripheral blood. The receptor set was obtained from a woman in her thirties with active or convalescent COVID-19.

This clone was detected once. The V gene is TRBV2, the J gene TRBJ1-5; the D is unclear. V shed 8 bases and J shed 8 bases, with 13 bases lying between them. The CDR3 has 12 residues. CDR1 SNHLY and CDR2 FYNNEI come from the germline V gene. CDR3 sequence (DNA): TGTGCCAGCTCATACTCCCTGGAGCCCCAGCATTTT. It is translated as CASSYSLEPQHF.

This clone was recorded only once. The V gene is TRBV11-3, the J gene TRBJ2-1, with TRBD2 as a possible D gene (5 bases). CDR1 and CDR2 from the germline V gene are SGHNT and YENEEA. There are 14 residues in the CDR3. Trimming shortened V by 2 bases and J by 4 bases, and 9 bases separated the two germline ends. DNA of the CDR3: TGTGCCAGCAGCTTAAAAGCGGAATACAATGAGCAGTTCTTC. Translation gives CASSLKAEYNEQFF.

The chain recombines TRBV25-1 with TRBJ1-2; weak D call: TRBD1 (6 bases). This CDR3 is 13 amino acids long. Trimming shortened V by 1 base and J by 8 bases, and 11 bases separated the two germline ends. Germline CDR1 reads MGHDK; CDR2 reads SYGVNS. This CDR3 is CASSEFRDNGYTF. The CDR3 coding sequence is TGTGCCAGCAGTGAATTCCGGGACAACGGCTACACCTTC.

CDR3 nucleotide sequence: TGTGCCAGCAGTTTATCTGGGACAGGGGTCCCCGGGGAGCTGTTTTTT. It encodes CASSLSGTGVPGELFF. This chain links TRBV27 with TRBJ2-2; 10 bases line up with TRBD1. CDR1 is MNHEY, CDR2 SMNVEV, per germline (reference sequence). V trimming: 0 bases; J trimming: 6 bases; junction bases outside the gene matches: 4. This CDR3 contains 16 residues.

This rearrangement joins TRBV19 to TRBJ1-1, with 8 bases matching TRBD1. This CDR3 contains 16 residues. Germline trimming cut 2 bases from V and 6 bases from J; bases unmatched to any gene: 11. From germline, CDR1 is LNHDA and CDR2 SQIVND (reference sequence). CDR3 region: CASSITTGQGASEAFF. The CDR3 DNA reads TGTGCCAGTAGTATAACTACAGGACAGGGAGCCTCTGAAGCTTTCTTT.

The rearrangement links TRBV2 to TRBJ1-5; TRBD1 matches at 8 bases. J was trimmed by 2 bases and V by 6 bases; bases with no gene match: 6. Germline lookup yields CDR1 SNHLY and CDR2 FYNNEI. The CDR3 length is 15 residues. The CDR3 DNA reads TGTGCCAGCAGAGCAGACAGGGGCGGCAATCAGCCCCAGCATTTT. Translated: CASRADRGGNQPQHF.

The rearrangement uses TRBV6-5 and TRBJ1-6; no definite D call. The CDR3 extends over 14 amino acids. Germline CDR1 and CDR2: MNHEY and SVGAGI. V gave up 7 bases and J gave up 4 bases, with 11 bases separating them. CDR3 DNA: TGTGCCAGCATCGAGGGAGCTTATAATTCACCCCTCCACTTT. The encoded protein is CASIEGAYNSPLHF.

This chain joins TRBV11-2 and TRBJ1-2; no definite D call. The length of the CDR3 is 13 residues. Trimming pared 1 base from V and 4 bases from J, leaving 7 bases between. Germline CDR1 reads SGHAT; CDR2 reads FQNNGV. The CDR3: CASSLGGAYGYTF. The CDR3 DNA sequence: TGTGCCAGCAGCTTAGGCGGAGCCTATGGCTACACCTTC.

The chain employs TRBV7-9 and TRBJ2-3, with 13 nucleotides matching TRBD2. The V and J ends lost 5 bases and 7 bases, in that order; junction bases with no gene match: 9. This CDR3 has 16 residues. The germline V gene encodes CDR1 SEHNR and CDR2 FQNEAQ (reference sequence). CDR3 DNA sequence: TGTGCCAGCAGCCCTAGGACTAGCGGGAGTAGATATACGCAGTATTTT. It translates to CASSPRTSGSRYTQYF.

The V gene is TRBV2, the J gene TRBJ1-3; D unclear. Germline CDR1 is SNHLY and CDR2 is FYNNEI. Trimming removed 5 bases at V and 2 bases at J, with 13 bases between. The CDR3 runs to 15 residues. CDR3: CASSLEGFTGNTIYF. CDR3 DNA: TGTGCCAGCAGTTTAGAGGGCTTCACTGGAAACACCATATATTTT.

The chain carries TRBV14 and TRBJ2-1; the D gene is possibly TRBD2 (5 bases). CDR3 length equals 13 residues. V was cut by 7 bases and J by 3 bases, with 10 bases left in between. The germline CDR1 and CDR2 sequences are SGHDN and FVKESK. This CDR3 reads CASNSAFYNEQFF. CDR3 nucleotides: TGTGCCAGCAATAGCGCTTTCTACAATGAGCAGTTCTTC.

This clone was counted a few times. The chain joins TRBV5-8 to TRBJ1-5; TRBD1 matches at 9 bases. The CDR3 runs to 18 residues. Trimming removed 5 bases from V and 0 bases from J; junction bases left unmatched: 12. The germline gives CDR1 SGHTS, CDR2 YDEGEE. CDR3: CASRSDRGRAHSNQPQHF. CDR3 DNA sequence: TGTGCCAGCAGGTCGGACAGGGGACGAGCACATAGCAATCAGCCCCAGCATTTT.

This chain connects TRBV29-1 to TRBJ2-6; D is unresolved. This CDR3 has 17 residues. Trimming took off 1 base at V and 0 bases at J, with 13 bases between the two ends. Germline assignment: CDR1 SQVTM and CDR2 ANQGSEA. CDR3 DNA sequence: TGCAGCGTTGAAGCCAAAACAAGTTTCTCTGGGGCCAACGTCCTGACTTTC. Translating it yields CSVEAKTSFSGANVLTF.

The genes are TRBV28 and TRBJ2-4, with 8 bases matching TRBD1. The germline V gene encodes CDR1 MDHEN and CDR2 SYDVKM. Trimming took 5 bases from V and 2 from J; bases not matched to a gene: 11. The CDR3 is 17 amino acids. As DNA, the CDR3 is TGTGCCAGCAGTCGCCAGGGGGCCCCCGGTCCCAAAAACATTCAGTACTTC. Protein sequence: CASSRQGAPGPKNIQYF.

This chain connects TRBV28 to TRBJ1-1; D is ambiguous. Trimming shortened V by 6 bases and J by 5 bases, and 16 bases separated the two germline ends. The CDR3 is 14 amino acids. Germline CDR1 MDHEN, CDR2 SYDVKM. The CDR3 sequence: CASSLIYGVTEAFF. The CDR3 nucleotides are TGTGCCAGCAGCCTAATTTACGGGGTGACTGAAGCTTTCTTT.

This sequence joins TRBV6-1 and TRBJ1-4; 7 bases are a match to TRBD1. The CDR3 is 18 amino acids. With V trimmed by 2 bases and J by 5 bases, 14 bases remained unmatched. The germline CDR1 and CDR2 sequences are MNHNS and SASEGT. The CDR3 region is CASSENSLLTGKNEKLFF. DNA of the CDR3: TGTGCCAGCAGTGAAAATTCGTTGTTGACAGGGAAGAATGAAAAACTGTTTTTT.

J is TRBJ1-5 and V is TRBV10-3; maybe TRBD1 (6 bases). The V and J ends lost 8 bases and 7 bases respectively, with 12 bases between them. CDR3 length: 12 amino acids. Germline V gene lookup returns CDR1 ENHRY and CDR2 SYGVKD. CDR3 region: CAIGPGDQPQHF. The CDR3 nucleotides are TGTGCCATCGGCCCAGGGGACCAGCCCCAGCATTTT.

This sequence joins TRBV19 and TRBJ2-5, with TRBD2 matching over 7 bases. In germline, CDR1 is LNHDA, CDR2 SQIVND (reference sequence). Losses at the gene ends were 3 bases for V and 2 bases for J; bases not matched to a gene: 9. The CDR3 loop spans 16 amino acids. The CDR3 here is CASSMGSSGLQETQYF. CDR3 bases: TGTGCCAGTAGTATGGGGTCTAGCGGACTTCAAGAGACCCAGTACTTC.

V is TRBV28 and J is TRBJ2-1; D ambiguous. Per the germline V gene, CDR1 is MDHEN and CDR2 is SYDVKM. Trimming shortened V by 2 bases and J by 4 bases, and 15 bases separated the two germline ends. The CDR3 totals 16 residues. The CDR3 protein is CASSLLKNSLYNEQFF. CDR3 nucleotide sequence: TGTGCCAGCAGTTTACTTAAGAACTCCCTTTACAATGAGCAGTTCTTC. Supplemented by reference TRBV28 and TRBJ2-1, the full variable domain reads DVKVTQSSRYLVKRTGEKVFLECVQDMDHENMFWYRQDPGLGLRLIYFSYDVKMKEKGDIPEGYSVSREKKERFSLILESASTNQTSMYLCASSLLKNSLYNEQFFGPGTRLTVL.

The rearrangement links TRBV14 to TRBJ2-2; a possible D gene is TRBD2 (5 bases). There are 14 residues in the CDR3. Trimming shortened V by 6 bases and J by 1 base, and 9 bases separated the two germline ends. Per germline, CDR1 SGHDN and CDR2 FVKESK. The CDR3 spells CASRKSGNTGELFF. The CDR3 region has the DNA TGTGCCAGCAGGAAGAGCGGGAACACCGGGGAGCTGTTTTTT.

V gene TRBV7-8 combines with J gene TRBJ1-5, with D maybe TRBD1 (6 bases). Germline V gene sequence: CDR1 SGHVS, CDR2 FQNEAQ. Trimming pared 1 base from V and 6 bases from J, leaving 13 bases between. CDR3 size: 15 residues. CDR3 bases: TGTGCCAGCAGCTTAGATGGGGGCCTGGGTCAGCCCCAGCATTTT. Residues: CASSLDGGLGQPQHF. Variable domain in full (rest from reference TRBV7-8 and TRBJ1-5): GAGVSQSPRYKVAKRGQDVALRCDPISGHVSLFWYQQALGQGPEFLTYFQNEAQLDKSGLPSDRFFAERPEGSVSTLKIQRTQQEDSAVYLCASSLDGGLGQPQHFGDGTRLSIL.

J is TRBJ1-2 and V is TRBV5-1; 8 bases align to TRBD1. Germline V gives CDR1 SGHRS, CDR2 YFSETQ. The CDR3 is 16 amino acids. The junction had 10 bases not matched to a gene; V was cut back by 1 base and J by 5 bases. The CDR3 nucleotides read TGCGCCAGCAGCTTGCAACTCGGACAGGGAGAATATGGCTACACCTTC. This translates into CASSLQLGQGEYGYTF.

This clone turned up a few times. In nucleotides, the CDR3 is TGTGCCAGCAGGCAGCGGGAAAGCTACGAGCAGTACTTC. Translating it yields CASRQRESYEQYF. The chain couples TRBV6-5 to TRBJ2-7, with 7 bases that match TRBD2. CDR1 is MNHEY, CDR2 SVGAGI, per germline. The V and J ends lost 6 bases and 3 bases, in that order; junction bases with no gene match: 5. This CDR3 has 13 amino acids.

This chain joins TRBV28 and TRBJ1-6; unclear D gene. V lost 3 bases to trimming and J lost 7 bases, with 7 bases between them. The germline V gene encodes CDR1 MDHEN and CDR2 SYDVKM. This CDR3 has 13 amino acids. DNA of the CDR3: TGTGCCAGCAGTTTGACGGGAAATTCACCCCTCCACTTT. Protein product: CASSLTGNSPLHF. The full variable domain, in which reference TRBV28 and TRBJ1-6 provide the parts outside the CDR3, is DVKVTQSSRYLVKRTGEKVFLECVQDMDHENMFWYRQDPGLGLRLIYFSYDVKMKEKGDIPEGYSVSREKKERFSLILESASTNQTSMYLCASSLTGNSPLHFGNGTRLTVT.

The chain has TRBV19 and TRBJ2-1, with D tentatively TRBD1 (6 bases). Per the germline V gene, CDR1 is LNHDA and CDR2 is SQIVND (reference sequence). This CDR3 has 17 residues. Trimming removed 3 bases at V and 6 bases at J, with 21 bases between. As DNA, the CDR3 is TGTGCCAGTAGTATTTTCCCGGGGACATCGGGAAGCAATGAGCAGTTCTTC. This translates into CASSIFPGTSGSNEQFF.

The V and J genes are TRBV5-1 and TRBJ2-3, with D unresolved. This CDR3 is built from 14 residues. Germline values: CDR1 SGHRS, CDR2 YFSETQ. V lost 2 bases and J lost 3, with 10 bases in between. CDR3 coding DNA: TGCGCCAGCAGCTTAGCTAGTGGGACAGATACGCAGTATTTT. Protein sequence: CASSLASGTDTQYF.

The chain links TRBV5-1 to TRBJ1-1; possible D gene TRBD1, 5 bases. V gave up 0 bases and J gave up 5 bases, with 11 bases separating them. The CDR3 loop spans 14 amino acids. Germline CDR1 SGHRS, CDR2 YFSETQ. CDR3 sequence (DNA): TGCGCCAGCAGCTTGGTTCAGGGAAGTACTGAAGCTTTCTTT. This sequence encodes CASSLVQGSTEAFF.